These T cell receptor beta chains were read from a single sample in a study of beta chain features in type 1 diabetes. Produced via immunoSEQ multiplex PCR; TCRdb's table is partial and in-frame only. In the table there are 150,000 to 190,000 clones, about 8.1% of which are singletons. Sample: central memory CD4+ T cells from blood. The receptor set was obtained from a man aged 18 to 29 in good health. Both conserved end residues are part of each CDR3. Fields, in order: J gene, V gene, CDR3 length, clone size, CDR3 protein. Expanded clones get a size class; other rows say once, few or many, or leave the size out.

j_gene: TRBJ2-7
v_gene: TRBV4-3
len: 15
abundance: few
CDR3aa: CASSPGTGGSYEQYF

j_gene: TRBJ2-3
v_gene: TRBV6-5
len: 13
abundance: few
CDR3aa: CASSGREGDTQYF

j_gene: TRBJ2-6
v_gene: TRBV7-3
len: 13
abundance: few
CDR3aa: CASSPAGANVLTF

j_gene: TRBJ2-3
v_gene: TRBV4-3
len: 14
abundance: many
CDR3aa: CASSQSLATDTQYF

j_gene: TRBJ2-1
v_gene: TRBV11-2
len: 12
abundance: .
CDR3aa: CASSREGNEQFF

j_gene: TRBJ2-2
v_gene: TRBV28
len: 15
abundance: few
CDR3aa: CASSLRGSWTGELFF

j_gene: TRBJ2-3
v_gene: TRBV6-1
len: 13
abundance: few
CDR3aa: CASRGTGSDTQYF

j_gene: TRBJ1-2
v_gene: TRBV5-5
len: 16
abundance: .
CDR3aa: CASSLPRAGANYGYTF

j_gene: TRBJ2-5
v_gene: TRBV4-3
len: 15
abundance: .
CDR3aa: CASSQSAGHQETQYF

j_gene: TRBJ2-5
v_gene: TRBV7-9
len: 14
abundance: many
CDR3aa: CASSLEWDSLIQYF

j_gene: TRBJ2-7
v_gene: TRBV28
len: 12
abundance: .
CDR3aa: CASSRQSYEQYF

j_gene: TRBJ1-5
v_gene: TRBV4-3
len: 17
abundance: few
CDR3aa: CASSQEVSQGYGQPQHF

j_gene: TRBJ2-7
v_gene: TRBV19
len: 11
abundance: many
CDR3aa: CAIERGREQYF

j_gene: TRBJ2-7
v_gene: TRBV28
len: 12
abundance: .
CDR3aa: CASSLEQARQYF

j_gene: TRBJ2-2
v_gene: TRBV11-1
len: 16
abundance: few
CDR3aa: CASSPGLAGVTGELFF

j_gene: TRBJ2-3
v_gene: TRBV2
len: 14
abundance: many
CDR3aa: CASKPGLGTDTQYF

j_gene: TRBJ2-1
v_gene: TRBV7-3
len: 12
abundance: .
CDR3aa: CASSPDRYEQFF

j_gene: TRBJ1-4
v_gene: TRBV10-3
len: 13
abundance: .
CDR3aa: CAISEAGEEKLFF

j_gene: TRBJ1-2
v_gene: TRBV10-3
len: 14
abundance: many
CDR3aa: CAISESLQDYGYTF

j_gene: TRBJ2-3
v_gene: TRBV7-9
len: 16
abundance: .
CDR3aa: CASSPGLAGLRDTQYF

j_gene: TRBJ1-4
v_gene: TRBV28
len: 16
abundance: .
CDR3aa: CASSSQGIGGNEKLFF

j_gene: TRBJ1-1
v_gene: TRBV4-2
len: 17
abundance: .
CDR3aa: CASSQDRTGVRNTEAFF

j_gene: TRBJ2-7
v_gene: TRBV5-1
len: 12
abundance: many
CDR3aa: CASSLDRYEQYF

j_gene: TRBJ1-5
v_gene: TRBV19
len: 15
abundance: few
CDR3aa: CASSRLGDSNQPQHF

j_gene: TRBJ1-4
v_gene: TRBV7-9
len: 15
abundance: few
CDR3aa: CASSLQRQGSEKLFF

j_gene: TRBJ2-7
v_gene: TRBV11-2
len: 17
abundance: .
CDR3aa: CASSHQPGLAPMYEQYF

j_gene: TRBJ2-7
v_gene: TRBV7-2
len: 12
abundance: few
CDR3aa: CASSQARYEQYF

j_gene: TRBJ1-2
v_gene: TRBV7-2
len: 15
abundance: many
CDR3aa: CASSQGRLQGIGYTF

j_gene: TRBJ1-2
v_gene: TRBV11-2
len: 13
abundance: .
CDR3aa: CASSFAGHYGYTF

j_gene: .
v_gene: TRBV30
len: 15
abundance: .
CDR3aa: CAWTRDTLNSYEQYF

j_gene: TRBJ2-7
v_gene: TRBV28
len: 11
abundance: .
CDR3aa: CAGGGNYEQYF

j_gene: TRBJ2-7
v_gene: TRBV29-1
len: 14
abundance: .
CDR3aa: CSVVRSGGRPEQYF

j_gene: TRBJ2-7
v_gene: TRBV29-1
len: 13
abundance: few
CDR3aa: CSVSGLVQYEQYF

j_gene: TRBJ2-1
v_gene: TRBV27
len: 15
abundance: few
CDR3aa: CASSGGGSMLNEQFF

j_gene: .
v_gene: TRBV4-3
len: 14
abundance: .
CDR3aa: CASSQEGQKYEQYF

j_gene: TRBJ2-5
v_gene: TRBV28
len: 17
abundance: few
CDR3aa: CASSLQPRRGRRETQYF

j_gene: TRBJ2-6
v_gene: TRBV7-2
len: 15
abundance: .
CDR3aa: CASRTGGSGANVLTF